What follows are 32 T cell receptor beta chains derived from one specimen sequenced in a study of control samples from healthy donors and cancer patients. Profiled with immunoSEQ multiplex PCR; TCRdb holds only in-frame clones, not every one. The sample includes tens of thousands of clones, around 92% of them seen just once. What was sequenced was blood. The receptors were sampled from a man over 45 in good health.

The genes are TRBV19 and TRBJ1-4; D gene ambiguous. Trimming took off 5 bases at V and 8 bases at J, with 12 bases between the two ends. Germline lookup yields CDR1 LNHDA and CDR2 SQIVND (reference sequence). The CDR3 contains 13 residues. The CDR3 loop reads CASSGPTWEKLFF. CDR3 sequence (DNA): TGTGCCAGTAGTGGACCCACATGGGAAAAACTGTTTTTT. Filled out from reference TRBV19 and TRBJ1-4, the complete variable domain reads DGGITQSPKYLFRKEGQNVTLSCEQNLNHDAMYWYRQDPGQGLRLIYYSQIVNDFQKGDIAEGYSVSREKKESFPLTVTSAQKNPTAFYLCASSGPTWEKLFFGSGTQLSVL.

The chain combines TRBV5-8 with TRBJ2-5, with TRBD1 matching over 10 bases. V was pared by 4 bases and J by 1 base, with 4 bases of the junction left unmatched. The CDR3 is 15 residues long. Germline CDR1 SGHTS, CDR2 YDEGEE. CDR3 protein: CASSQRTGGQETQYF. CDR3 DNA: TGTGCCAGCAGCCAAAGGACAGGGGGCCAAGAGACCCAGTACTTC.

The chain links TRBV19 to TRBJ1-1, with 11 bases aligning to TRBD1. Germline V gene data show CDR1 as LNHDA and CDR2 as SQIVND (reference sequence). The V segment lost 4 bases and the J segment 1 base; nucleotides outside the gene matches: 11. The CDR3 sequence is 18 residues long. The DNA of the CDR3 is TGTGCCAGTAGTAAGAGGACAGGGGGCAAGACCACGAACACTGAAGCTTTCTTT. Protein sequence: CASSKRTGGKTTNTEAFF. Complete variable domain (other parts from reference TRBV19 and TRBJ1-1): DGGITQSPKYLFRKEGQNVTLSCEQNLNHDAMYWYRQDPGQGLRLIYYSQIVNDFQKGDIAEGYSVSREKKESFPLTVTSAQKNPTAFYLCASSKRTGGKTTNTEAFFGQGTRLTVV.

There are a few counts of this clone. CDR3 sequence reads: CATSEGGNSPLHF. The CDR3 nucleotides read TGTGCCACCAGTGAGGGCGGTAATTCACCCCTCCACTTT. The genes are TRBV24-1 and TRBJ1-6; D not certain. This CDR3 has 13 amino acids. Between the trimmed V and J ends, which lost 4 bases and 6 bases, there was a span of 6 bases. Germline CDR1 is KGHDR and CDR2 is SFDVKD.

The chain recombines TRBV7-8 with TRBJ1-6; D is uncertain. The germline V gene encodes CDR1 SGHVS and CDR2 FQNEAQ. The length of the CDR3 is 17 residues. Trimming took 3 bases from V and 0 from J, leaving 12 bases between them. The CDR3 DNA is TGTGCCAGCAGCTTTTTATCGGGGAGCTCCTATAATTCACCCCTCCACTTT. This sequence encodes CASSFLSGSSYNSPLHF.

This chain connects TRBV6-6 to TRBJ2-1, with TRBD2 matching 12 bases. The CDR3 has 14 amino acids. Germline assignment: CDR1 MNHNY and CDR2 SVGAGI (reference sequence). Trimming at V came to 10 bases and at J to 8 bases, leaving 9 bases not matched to a gene. The CDR3 DNA sequence: TGTGCCACCCTGACTAGCGGGGGTAAGGATGAGCAGTTCTTC. Amino acids: CATLTSGGKDEQFF.

The chain uses TRBV5-1 and TRBJ1-6, with TRBD1 matching 8 bases. Germline CDR1 is SGHRS and CDR2 is YFSETQ. Germline trimming cut 4 bases from V and 9 bases from J; bases unmatched to any gene: 6. The CDR3 runs 14 residues. This chain's CDR3 is CASSPGQGPSPLHF. The CDR3 coding sequence is TGCGCCAGCAGCCCCGGACAGGGACCTTCACCCCTCCACTTT.

The chain carries TRBV5-1 and TRBJ2-5; 8 bases agree with TRBD2. The V and J ends lost 4 bases and 4 bases, in that order; junction bases with no gene match: 3. Germline lookup yields CDR1 SGHRS and CDR2 YFSETQ. The CDR3 is 13 amino acids. The CDR3 DNA sequence: TGCGCCAGCAGCGCGAGCGGGGGAGAGACCCAGTACTTC. This sequence encodes CASSASGGETQYF.

The rearrangement uses TRBV6-2 or TRBV6-3 and TRBJ2-3; tentatively, D is TRBD1 (6 bases). Per the germline V gene, CDR1 is MNHEY and CDR2 is SVGEGT. The V end was cut by 5 bases, the J end by 4 bases, with 13 bases between. The CDR3 has 14 amino acids. For the CDR3, the DNA is TGTGCCAGCAGTACTAGTGGGGGCCCAGATACGCAGTATTTT. Amino acids: CASSTSGGPDTQYF.

The rearrangement joins TRBV27 to TRBJ1-4, with D perhaps TRBD1 (6 bases). This CDR3 contains 14 residues. V shed 2 bases and J shed 7 bases, with 11 bases lying between them. Germline assignment: CDR1 MNHEY and CDR2 SMNVEV (reference sequence). This chain's CDR3 is CASSLGGLAEKLFF. The CDR3 DNA is TGTGCCAGCAGTTTAGGGGGCTTAGCTGAAAAACTGTTTTTT.

V gene TRBV14 combines with J gene TRBJ2-2; possible D gene TRBD2, 6 bases. From germline, CDR1 is SGHDN and CDR2 FVKESK. Between the trimmed V and J ends, which lost 2 bases and 4 bases, there was a span of 8 bases. The CDR3 totals 14 residues. The CDR3 region is CASSQLTSTGELFF. For the CDR3, the DNA is TGTGCCAGCAGCCAACTGACTAGCACCGGGGAGCTGTTTTTT.

This clone occurred once. This chain connects TRBV5-1 to TRBJ1-3; 7 bases line up with TRBD1. The V gene's germline CDR1 is SGHRS and CDR2 YFSETQ. The CDR3 extends over 18 amino acids. The trim removed 3 bases at V and 0 bases at J, leaving 12 bases unmatched. CDR3 sequence reads: CASSSTGQALLSGNTIYF. The CDR3 region has the DNA TGCGCCAGCAGCTCAACCGGACAGGCCCTACTCTCTGGAAACACCATATATTTT.

The CDR3 region is CASSQEYYLGQENEQFF. CDR3 DNA: TGTGCCAGCAGCCAAGAATATTATTTGGGACAGGAGAATGAGCAGTTCTTC. The gene calls are TRBV14 and TRBJ2-1, with 8 nucleotides matching TRBD1. This CDR3 region has 17 residues. The J segment lost 7 bases and the V segment lost 0 bases, leaving 11 bases of the junction unmatched. Germline loops: CDR1 SGHDN, CDR2 FVKESK.

The rearrangement uses TRBV6-1 and TRBJ2-1, with 9 bases fitting TRBD1. The J segment lost 1 base and the V segment lost 2 bases, leaving 6 bases of the junction unmatched. Germline loops: CDR1 MNHNS, CDR2 SASEGT. The CDR3 extends over 17 amino acids. The CDR3 DNA reads TGTGCCAGCAGTGAATCAATGGGACAGGGTTCCTACAATGAGCAGTTCTTC. Protein sequence: CASSESMGQGSYNEQFF.

The chain is built from TRBV19 and TRBJ1-2; unclear D gene. Germline CDR1 and CDR2: LNHDA and SQIVND (reference sequence). CDR3 length: 13 amino acids. V was cut by 4 bases and J by 6 bases, with 12 bases left in between. The CDR3 DNA reads TGTGCCAGTAGTAGGGCAGAAGTGAATGGCTACACCTTC. Its protein is CASSRAEVNGYTF. The entire variable domain, with the rest obtained from reference TRBV19 and TRBJ1-2, is as follows: DGGITQSPKYLFRKEGQNVTLSCEQNLNHDAMYWYRQDPGQGLRLIYYSQIVNDFQKGDIAEGYSVSREKKESFPLTVTSAQKNPTAFYLCASSRAEVNGYTFGSGTRLTVV.

This chain uses TRBV4-2 with TRBJ1-2; no firm D call. Trimming pared 0 bases from V and 4 bases from J, leaving 15 bases between. The CDR3 runs 16 residues. Germline-derived CDR1 and CDR2 are LGHNA and YNFKEQ. CDR3 region: CASSQEASSGTYGYTF. CDR3 DNA: TGTGCCAGCAGCCAAGAGGCTTCGTCAGGTACCTATGGCTACACCTTC.

J is TRBJ1-1 and V is TRBV29-1, with 7 bases matching TRBD1. There are 15 residues in the CDR3. CDR1 and CDR2 (germline): SQVTM, ANQGSEA. Germline trimming cut 2 bases from V and 0 bases from J; bases unmatched to any gene: 6. This chain's CDR3 is CSVETLGGLNTEAFF. The CDR3 nucleotides are TGCAGCGTTGAAACACTAGGGGGCCTGAACACTGAAGCTTTCTTT.

The chain combines TRBV5-1 with TRBJ1-5, with D maybe TRBD1 (5 bases). The V and J ends lost 4 bases and 4 bases respectively, with 12 bases between them. The germline gives CDR1 SGHRS, CDR2 YFSETQ. This CDR3 is 14 amino acids long. CDR3 protein: CASSPTGENQPQHF. CDR3 coding DNA: TGCGCCAGCAGCCCCACGGGGGAGAATCAGCCCCAGCATTTT.

This clone has just one count. The chain joins TRBV5-5 to TRBJ1-1; no firm D call. CDR3 size: 14 residues. V lost 5 bases, J lost 1 base, and 12 bases lay in between. CDR1 SGHKS and CDR2 YYEKEE come from the germline V gene (reference sequence). The CDR3 DNA reads as TGTGCCAGCAGACTAGAGGAACCGAACACTGAAGCTTTCTTT. Encoded protein: CASRLEEPNTEAFF.

This rearrangement joins TRBV3-1 (or the pseudogene TRBV3-2) to TRBJ1-1; 9 bases are a match to TRBD1. CDR3 length: 14 residues. CDR1 and CDR2 (germline): LGHDT, YNNKEL (reference sequence). The V segment lost 3 bases and the J segment 4 bases; nucleotides outside the gene matches: 3. The DNA for the CDR3 is TGTGCCAGCAGCCAGGACAGGGGAGGCACTGAAGCTTTCTTT. As protein: CASSQDRGGTEAFF.

This clone occurred a few times. The rearrangement links TRBV5-5 to TRBJ1-6; possible D gene TRBD1, 6 bases. This CDR3 comprises 15 residues. CDR1 and CDR2 (germline): SGHKS, YYEKEE (reference sequence). Deletions cut 5 bases from V and 10 bases from J, with 19 bases between. CDR3: CASSSVGGLGSPLHF. Here the CDR3 DNA reads TGTGCCAGCAGTTCCGTAGGGGGGCTAGGGTCACCCCTCCACTTT.

The chain carries TRBV5-1 and TRBJ1-4, with D uncertain. Trimming left V 1 base short and J 4 bases short, with 8 bases between. The CDR3 spans 14 residues. Germline V lookup: CDR1 SGHRS, CDR2 YFSETQ. This CDR3 is CASSLSQVNEKLFF. The CDR3 bases are TGCGCCAGCAGCTTGTCCCAAGTTAATGAAAAACTGTTTTTT.

This chain links TRBV24-1 with TRBJ2-2; the D gene is possibly TRBD1 (6 bases). V lost 8 bases and J 3 bases, leaving 12 bases between the germline ends. The CDR3 is 14 residues long. Germline V CDR1 and CDR2: KGHDR, SFDVKD. CDR3 sequence reads: CATTPNRDTGELFF. The CDR3 nucleotides read TGTGCCACCACCCCGAACAGGGACACCGGGGAGCTGTTTTTT.

The chain is built from TRBV13 and TRBJ2-6, with 11 bases identical to TRBD2. Unmatched junction bases numbered 8, after V lost 0 bases and J lost 1 base. Germline V lookup: CDR1 PRHDT, CDR2 FYEKMQ (reference sequence). The CDR3 is 20 residues long. In DNA form, the CDR3 reads TGTGCCAGCAGCTTAGGCCCGTTAGCGGGGGGGCTGTCTGGGGCCAACGTCCTGACTTTC. Its protein is CASSLGPLAGGLSGANVLTF.

V and J are TRBV24-1 and TRBJ2-3; 7 bases match TRBD1. The CDR3 contains 15 residues. Trimming took 5 bases from V and 1 from J; bases not matched to a gene: 5. The germline V gene encodes CDR1 KGHDR and CDR2 SFDVKD. This CDR3 is CATSATGSRTDTQYF. The CDR3 DNA is TGTGCCACCAGTGCGACAGGGTCACGCACAGATACGCAGTATTTT.

J is TRBJ1-2 and V is TRBV6-5, with TRBD1 identical over 8 bases. Germline CDR1 reads MNHEY; CDR2 reads SVGAGI. The CDR3 has 15 amino acids. Trimming took 6 bases from V and 6 from J; bases not matched to a gene: 12. CDR3 region: CASRNPGGKGDGYTF. The CDR3 DNA reads TGTGCCAGCAGAAATCCAGGGGGCAAAGGGGATGGCTACACCTTC.

The chain carries TRBV7-9 and TRBJ1-2; 8 positions agree with TRBD1. The CDR3 runs 17 residues. In germline, CDR1 is SEHNR, CDR2 FQNEAQ (reference sequence). J gave up 7 bases and V 5 bases, and 18 bases lay outside the gene matches. The CDR3 nucleotides are TGTGCCAGCAGCCATTGGAGGCAGGGGGCGCGATTAGGTGGCTACACCTTC. Translation: CASSHWRQGARLGGYTF.

The V gene is TRBV21-1, the J gene TRBJ1-5. TRBV21-1 is a listed pseudogene. The CDR3 covers 16 residues. In DNA, the CDR3 is TGTGCCAGCAGCAAGGGCGGGGGGAAAGCCGCTCAGCCCCAGCATTTT. This encodes CASSKGGGKAAQPQHF.

J is TRBJ2-7 and V is TRBV5-1; D gene unclear. CDR3 length equals 15 residues. Germline V gene data show CDR1 as SGHRS and CDR2 as YFSETQ. Trimming took off 0 bases at V and 7 bases at J, with 17 bases between the two ends. In DNA form, the CDR3 reads TGCGCCAGCAGCTTGGGCGCGAAGGGTGTGGAAGAGCAGTACTTC. Translating it yields CASSLGAKGVEEQYF.

This rearrangement joins TRBV12-3 or TRBV12-4 to TRBJ1-1; D is uncertain. The CDR3 is 13 amino acids. The V and J ends lost 2 bases and 7 bases respectively, with 11 bases between them. CDR3 in DNA: TGTGCCAGCAGTTTATGGACTTCGGATGAAGCTTTCTTT. The encoded protein is CASSLWTSDEAFF.

V usage is TRBV2 and J usage is TRBJ1-3, with 7 bases aligning to TRBD1. This CDR3 is built from 15 residues. The J segment lost 2 bases and the V segment lost 6 bases, leaving 7 bases of the junction unmatched. In germline, CDR1 is SNHLY, CDR2 FYNNEI. DNA for the CDR3: TGTGCCAGCAGGGGAGCAGGGGGGCCTGGAAACACCATATATTTT. It yields the protein CASRGAGGPGNTIYF.

J is TRBJ1-1 and V is TRBV5-1; D may be TRBD1 (5 bases). V lost 4 bases, J lost 5 bases, and 12 bases lay in between. The germline gives CDR1 SGHRS, CDR2 YFSETQ. The CDR3 contains 13 residues. CDR3 loop: CASSRGESTEAFF. The CDR3 bases are TGCGCCAGCAGCCGGGGGGAGTCAACTGAAGCTTTCTTT.